This T cell receptor beta chain was documented in a study of T-cell memory formation after mild COVID-19. Whole-study findings and limits: Researchers could not confirm that second-wave clones peaking on day 37 targeted SARS-CoV-2. Mainly CM and EM harbored the contracting CD4+ clones; mainly EMRA harbored the CD8+ ones.

TCRdb reprocessed the 5' RACE reads with MiXCR, giving one entry per CDR3 protein. The data show 550,000 to 700,000 distinct CDR3 sequences, with 15% to 20% seen just once and around 8.1% held by the top ten. This CDR3 has 13 residues. Trimming removed 6 bases at V and 2 bases at J, with 9 bases between. On this clonotype itself: Antigen: not known.

This chain links TRBV12-3 or TRBV12-4 with TRBJ2-3; D is unresolved. The TCR originated in an adult woman who had mild COVID-19 (a few samples of this study predate the infection). Cell type and time point are not known. Sequenced material: PBMCs or a T cell subset sorted from them (not recorded which). CDR3 amino acids: CASRHSNTDTQYF. DNA of the CDR3: TGTGCCAGCAGGCACTCGAACACAGATACGCAGTATTTT.